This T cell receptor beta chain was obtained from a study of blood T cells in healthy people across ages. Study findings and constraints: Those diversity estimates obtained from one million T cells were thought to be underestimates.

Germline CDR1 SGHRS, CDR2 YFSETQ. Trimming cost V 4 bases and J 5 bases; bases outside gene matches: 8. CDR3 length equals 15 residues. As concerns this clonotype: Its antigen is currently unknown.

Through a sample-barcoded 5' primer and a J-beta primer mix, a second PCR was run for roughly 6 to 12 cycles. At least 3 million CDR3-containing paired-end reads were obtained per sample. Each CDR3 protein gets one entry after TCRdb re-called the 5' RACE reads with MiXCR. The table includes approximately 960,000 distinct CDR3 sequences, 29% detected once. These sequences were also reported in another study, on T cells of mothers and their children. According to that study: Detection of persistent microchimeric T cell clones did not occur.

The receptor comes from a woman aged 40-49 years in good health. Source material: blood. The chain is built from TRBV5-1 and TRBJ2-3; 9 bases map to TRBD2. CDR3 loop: CASSPGGGAIDTQYF. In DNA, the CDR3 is TGCGCCAGCAGCCCCGGCGGGGGGGCTATAGATACGCAGTATTTT. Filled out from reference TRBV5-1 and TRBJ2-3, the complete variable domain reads KAGVTQTPRYLIKTRGQQVTLSCSPISGHRSVSWYQQTPGQGLQFLFEYFSETQRNKGNFPGRFSGRQFSNSRSEMNVSTLELGDSALYLCASSPGGGAIDTQYFGPGTRLTVL.